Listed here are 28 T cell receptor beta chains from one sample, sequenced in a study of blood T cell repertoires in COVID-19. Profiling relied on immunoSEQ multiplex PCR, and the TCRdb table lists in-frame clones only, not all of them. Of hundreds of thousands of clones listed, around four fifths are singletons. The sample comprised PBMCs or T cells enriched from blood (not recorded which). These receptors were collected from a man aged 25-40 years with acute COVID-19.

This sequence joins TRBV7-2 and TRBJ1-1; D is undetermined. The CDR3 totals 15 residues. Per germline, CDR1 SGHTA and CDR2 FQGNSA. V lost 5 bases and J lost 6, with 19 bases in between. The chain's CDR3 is CASSPSGLGSAEAFF. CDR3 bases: TGTGCCAGCAGCCCATCGGGTCTCGGGAGCGCTGAAGCTTTCTTT.

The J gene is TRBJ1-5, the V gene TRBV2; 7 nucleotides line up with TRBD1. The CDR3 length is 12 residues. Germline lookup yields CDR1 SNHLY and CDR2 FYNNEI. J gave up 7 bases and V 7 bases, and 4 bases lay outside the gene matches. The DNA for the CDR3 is TGTGCCAGCAACTTGGGACAGCAGCCCCAGCATTTT. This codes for CASNLGQQPQHF.

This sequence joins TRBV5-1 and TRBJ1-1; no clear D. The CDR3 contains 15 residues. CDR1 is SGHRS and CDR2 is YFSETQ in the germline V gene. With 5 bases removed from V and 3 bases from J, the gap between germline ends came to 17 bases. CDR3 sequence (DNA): TGCGCCAGCAGTTCCACTGCCTTCGGGGACACTGAAGCTTTCTTT. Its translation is CASSSTAFGDTEAFF. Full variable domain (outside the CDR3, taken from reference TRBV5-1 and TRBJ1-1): KAGVTQTPRYLIKTRGQQVTLSCSPISGHRSVSWYQQTPGQGLQFLFEYFSETQRNKGNFPGRFSGRQFSNSRSEMNVSTLELGDSALYLCASSSTAFGDTEAFFGQGTRLTVV.

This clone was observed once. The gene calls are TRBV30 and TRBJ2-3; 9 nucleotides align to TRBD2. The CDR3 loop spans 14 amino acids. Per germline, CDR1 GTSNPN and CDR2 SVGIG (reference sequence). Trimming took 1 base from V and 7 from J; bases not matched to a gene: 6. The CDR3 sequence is CAWSALAGHYTQYF. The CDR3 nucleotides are TGTGCCTGGAGTGCGCTAGCGGGGCACTATACGCAGTATTTT.

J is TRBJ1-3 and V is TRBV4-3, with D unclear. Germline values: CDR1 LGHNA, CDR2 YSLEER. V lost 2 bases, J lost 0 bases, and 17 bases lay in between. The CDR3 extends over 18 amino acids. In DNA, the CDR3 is TGCGCCAGCAGCCAAACAGTACATGGAACGTTCTCTGGAAACACCATATATTTT. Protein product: CASSQTVHGTFSGNTIYF.

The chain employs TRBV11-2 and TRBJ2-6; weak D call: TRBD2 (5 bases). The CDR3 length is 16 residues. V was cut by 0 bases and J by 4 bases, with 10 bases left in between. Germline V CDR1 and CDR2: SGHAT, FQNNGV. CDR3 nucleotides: TGTGCCAGCAGCTTAGATAGCGTGGCAGGGGCCAACGTCCTGACTTTC. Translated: CASSLDSVAGANVLTF. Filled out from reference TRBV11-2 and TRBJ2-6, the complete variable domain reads EAGVAQSPRYKIIEKRQSVAFWCNPISGHATLYWYQQILGQGPKLLIQFQNNGVVDDSQLPKDRFSAERLKGVDSTLKIQPAKLEDSAVYLCASSLDSVAGANVLTFGAGSRLTVL.

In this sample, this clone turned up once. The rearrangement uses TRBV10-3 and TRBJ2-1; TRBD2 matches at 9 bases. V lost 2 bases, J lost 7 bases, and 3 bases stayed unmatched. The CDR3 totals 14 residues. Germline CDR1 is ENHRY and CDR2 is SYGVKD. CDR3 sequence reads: CAISEGTSFNEQFF. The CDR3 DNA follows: TGTGCCATCAGTGAGGGGACTAGCTTTAATGAGCAGTTCTTC.

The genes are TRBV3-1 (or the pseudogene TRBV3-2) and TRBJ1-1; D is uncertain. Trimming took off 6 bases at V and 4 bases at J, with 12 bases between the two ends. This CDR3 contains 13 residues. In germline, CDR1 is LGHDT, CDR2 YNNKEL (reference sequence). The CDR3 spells CASSQTGSTEAFF. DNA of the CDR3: TGTGCCAGCAGTCAAACGGGGAGCACTGAAGCTTTCTTT.

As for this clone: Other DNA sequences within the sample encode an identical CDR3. The CDR3 reads CASSGQGYGYTF. CDR3 DNA sequence: TGTGCCAGCAGTGGACAGGGGTATGGCTACACCTTC. The chain combines TRBV28 with TRBJ1-2, with 9 bases aligning to TRBD1. Germline CDR1 MDHEN, CDR2 SYDVKM. With 5 bases clipped from V and 5 bases from J, the junction kept 0 bases outside the gene matches. CDR3 length equals 12 residues.

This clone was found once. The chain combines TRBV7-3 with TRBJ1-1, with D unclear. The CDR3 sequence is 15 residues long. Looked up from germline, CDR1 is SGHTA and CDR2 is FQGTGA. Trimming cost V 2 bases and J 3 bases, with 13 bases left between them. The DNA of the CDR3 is TGTGCCAGCAGCTTAGACGGGATGGGGTACACTGAAGCTTTCTTT. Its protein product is CASSLDGMGYTEAFF.

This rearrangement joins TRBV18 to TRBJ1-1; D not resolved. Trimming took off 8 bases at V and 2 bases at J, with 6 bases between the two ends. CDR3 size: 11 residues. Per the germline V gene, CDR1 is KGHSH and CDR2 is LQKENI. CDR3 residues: CASGGNTEAFF. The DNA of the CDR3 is TGTGCCAGCGGCGGCAACACTGAAGCTTTCTTT.

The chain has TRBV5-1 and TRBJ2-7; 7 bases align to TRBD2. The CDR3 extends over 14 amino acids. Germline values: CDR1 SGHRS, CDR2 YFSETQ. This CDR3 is CASSFGTRGGEQYV. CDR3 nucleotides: TGTGCCAGCAGCTTCGGGACTCGCGGGGGTGAGCAGTACGTC.

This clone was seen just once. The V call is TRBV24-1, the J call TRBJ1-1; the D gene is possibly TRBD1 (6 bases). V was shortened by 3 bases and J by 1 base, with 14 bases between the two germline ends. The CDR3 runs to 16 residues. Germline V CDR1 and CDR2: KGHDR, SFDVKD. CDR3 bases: TGTGCCACCAGTGATCTTCCGGGACAACGGAACACTGAAGCTTTCTTT. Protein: CATSDLPGQRNTEAFF.

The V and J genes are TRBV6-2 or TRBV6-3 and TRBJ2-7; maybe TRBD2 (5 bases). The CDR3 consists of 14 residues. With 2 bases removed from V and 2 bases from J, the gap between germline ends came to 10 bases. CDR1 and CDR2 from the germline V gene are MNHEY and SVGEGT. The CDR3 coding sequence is TGTGCCAGCAGTTACGGGAGAGGACCCTACGAGCAGTACGTC. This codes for CASSYGRGPYEQYV.

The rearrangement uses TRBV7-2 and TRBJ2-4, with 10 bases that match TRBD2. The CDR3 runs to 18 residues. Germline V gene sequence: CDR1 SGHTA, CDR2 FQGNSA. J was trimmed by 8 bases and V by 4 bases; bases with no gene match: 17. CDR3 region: CASSSLGLAAGGRYIQYF. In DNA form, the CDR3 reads TGTGCCAGCAGCTCCCTTGGACTAGCGGCAGGGGGTCGGTACATTCAGTACTTC.

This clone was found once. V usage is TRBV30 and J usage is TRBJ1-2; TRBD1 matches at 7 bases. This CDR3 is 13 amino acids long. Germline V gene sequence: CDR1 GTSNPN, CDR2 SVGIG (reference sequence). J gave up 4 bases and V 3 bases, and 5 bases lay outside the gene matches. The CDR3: CAWSEDRVYGYTF. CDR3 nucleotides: TGTGCCTGGAGCGAAGACAGGGTCTATGGCTACACCTTC.

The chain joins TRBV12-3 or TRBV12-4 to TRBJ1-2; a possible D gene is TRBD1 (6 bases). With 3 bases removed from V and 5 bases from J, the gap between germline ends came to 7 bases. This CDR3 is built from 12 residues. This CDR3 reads CASSFGQYGYTF. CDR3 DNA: TGTGCCAGCAGTTTTGGACAGTATGGCTACACCTTC.

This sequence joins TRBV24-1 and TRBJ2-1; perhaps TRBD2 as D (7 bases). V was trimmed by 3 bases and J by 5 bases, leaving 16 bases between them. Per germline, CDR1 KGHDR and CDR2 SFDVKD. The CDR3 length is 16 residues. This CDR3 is CATSDRGGGSDNEQFF. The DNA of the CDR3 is TGTGCCACCAGTGATAGGGGGGGCGGGAGCGACAATGAGCAGTTCTTC.

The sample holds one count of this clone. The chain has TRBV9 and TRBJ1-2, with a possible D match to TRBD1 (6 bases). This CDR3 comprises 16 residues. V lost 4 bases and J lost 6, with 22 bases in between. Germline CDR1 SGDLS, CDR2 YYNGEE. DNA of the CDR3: TGTGCCAGCAGCATCTCCAGGGGCCGATACCTACATGGCTACACCTTC. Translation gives CASSISRGRYLHGYTF.

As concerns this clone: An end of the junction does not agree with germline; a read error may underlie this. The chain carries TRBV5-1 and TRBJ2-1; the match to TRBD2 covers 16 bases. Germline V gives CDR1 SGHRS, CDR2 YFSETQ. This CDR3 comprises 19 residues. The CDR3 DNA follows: TGTGCCAGCACTAGAGGGGGACTAGCGGGAGGGGGCCCCTACAATGAGCAGTTCTTC. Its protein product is CASTRGGLAGGGPYNEQFF.

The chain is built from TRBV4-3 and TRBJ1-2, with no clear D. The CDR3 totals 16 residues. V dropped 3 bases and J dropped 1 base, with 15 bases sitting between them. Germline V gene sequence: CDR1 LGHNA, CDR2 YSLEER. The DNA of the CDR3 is TGCGCCAGCAGCCAGAGATGGCAGGTGGATAACTATGGCTACACCTTC. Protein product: CASSQRWQVDNYGYTF.

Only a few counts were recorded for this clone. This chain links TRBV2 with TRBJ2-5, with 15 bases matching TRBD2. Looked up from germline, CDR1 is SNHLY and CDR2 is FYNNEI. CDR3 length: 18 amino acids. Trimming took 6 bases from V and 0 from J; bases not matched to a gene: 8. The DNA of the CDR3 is TGTGCCAGCAGGGGAGGACTAGCGGGGGGGAAGTACCAAGAGACCCAGTACTTC. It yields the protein CASRGGLAGGKYQETQYF.

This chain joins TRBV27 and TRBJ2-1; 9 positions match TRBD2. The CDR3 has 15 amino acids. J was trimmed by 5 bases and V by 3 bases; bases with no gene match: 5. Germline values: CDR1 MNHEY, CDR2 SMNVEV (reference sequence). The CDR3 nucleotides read TGTGCCAGCAGTTTCACCGGGACTAGCCACAATGAGCAGTTCTTC. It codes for CASSFTGTSHNEQFF.

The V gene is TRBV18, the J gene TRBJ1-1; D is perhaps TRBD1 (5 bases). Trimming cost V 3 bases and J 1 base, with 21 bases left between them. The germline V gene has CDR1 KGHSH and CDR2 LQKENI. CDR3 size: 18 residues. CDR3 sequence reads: CASSPQLPSQGQNTEAFF. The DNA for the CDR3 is TGTGCCAGCTCACCCCAACTCCCAAGCCAGGGCCAGAACACTGAAGCTTTCTTT.

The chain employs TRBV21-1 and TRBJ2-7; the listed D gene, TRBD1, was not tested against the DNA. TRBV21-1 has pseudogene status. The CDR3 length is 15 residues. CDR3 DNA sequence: TGTGCCAGCAGCAAGGGGCAAGGACGGCACTACGAGCAGTACGTC. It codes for CASSKGQGRHYEQYV.

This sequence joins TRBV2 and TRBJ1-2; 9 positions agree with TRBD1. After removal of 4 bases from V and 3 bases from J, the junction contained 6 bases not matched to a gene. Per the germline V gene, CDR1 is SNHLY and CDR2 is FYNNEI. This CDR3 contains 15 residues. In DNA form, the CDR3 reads TGTGCCAGCAGTGGAACAGGGGGCTGGGACTATGGCTACACCTTC. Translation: CASSGTGGWDYGYTF.

The CDR3 nucleotides are TGTGCCAGCAGCTTAGCGGGACAGGTAAACACTGAAGCTTTCTTT. This codes for CASSLAGQVNTEAFF. The V call is TRBV7-9, the J call TRBJ1-1; 8 bases match TRBD1. This CDR3 is built from 15 residues. The germline V gene encodes CDR1 SEHNR and CDR2 FQNEAQ (reference sequence). Unmatched junction bases numbered 2, after V lost 0 bases and J lost 2 bases.

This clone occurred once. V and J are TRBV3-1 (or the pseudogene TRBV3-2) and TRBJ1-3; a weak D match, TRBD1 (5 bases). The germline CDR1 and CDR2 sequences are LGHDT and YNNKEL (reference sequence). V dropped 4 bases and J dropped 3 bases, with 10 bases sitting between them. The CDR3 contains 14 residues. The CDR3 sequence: CASSPTRVGNTIYF. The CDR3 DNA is TGTGCCAGCAGCCCTACCAGGGTTGGAAACACCATATATTTT.